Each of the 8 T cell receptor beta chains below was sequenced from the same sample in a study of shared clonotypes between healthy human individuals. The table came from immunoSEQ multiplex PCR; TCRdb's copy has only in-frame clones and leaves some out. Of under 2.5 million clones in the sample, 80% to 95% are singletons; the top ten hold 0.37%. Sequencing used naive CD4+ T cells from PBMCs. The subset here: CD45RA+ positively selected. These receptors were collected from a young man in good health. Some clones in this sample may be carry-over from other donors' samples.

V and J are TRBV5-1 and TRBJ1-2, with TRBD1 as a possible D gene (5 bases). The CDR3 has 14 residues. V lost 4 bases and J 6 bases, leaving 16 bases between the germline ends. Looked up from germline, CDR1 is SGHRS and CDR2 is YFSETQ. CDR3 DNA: TGCGCCAGCAGCCCTGGCGGCAGGGCGGATGGCTACACCTTC. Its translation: CASSPGGRADGYTF.

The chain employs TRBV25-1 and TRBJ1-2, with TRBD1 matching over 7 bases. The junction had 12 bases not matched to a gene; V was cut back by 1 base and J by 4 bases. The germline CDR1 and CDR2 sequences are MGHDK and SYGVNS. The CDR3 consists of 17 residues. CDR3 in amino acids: CASSESGTEGLFYGYTF. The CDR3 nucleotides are TGTGCCAGCAGTGAATCCGGGACAGAGGGCCTTTTCTATGGCTACACCTTC.

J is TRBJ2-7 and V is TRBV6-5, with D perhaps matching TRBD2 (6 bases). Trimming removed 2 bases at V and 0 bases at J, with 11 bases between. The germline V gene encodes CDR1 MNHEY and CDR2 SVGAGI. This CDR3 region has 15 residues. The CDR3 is CASSYVAAPSYEQYF. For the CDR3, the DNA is TGTGCCAGCAGTTACGTAGCGGCGCCCTCCTACGAGCAGTACTTC.

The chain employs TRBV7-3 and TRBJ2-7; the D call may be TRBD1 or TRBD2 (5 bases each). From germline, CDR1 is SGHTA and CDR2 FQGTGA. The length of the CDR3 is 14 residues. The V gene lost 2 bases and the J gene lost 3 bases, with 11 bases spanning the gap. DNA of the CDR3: TGTGCCAGCAGCTTAGGGGGACGGGACTACGAGCAGTACTTC. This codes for CASSLGGRDYEQYF.

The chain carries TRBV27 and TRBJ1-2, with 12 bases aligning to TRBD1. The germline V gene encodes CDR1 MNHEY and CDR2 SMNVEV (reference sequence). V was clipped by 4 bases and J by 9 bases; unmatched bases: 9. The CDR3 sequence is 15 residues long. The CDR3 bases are TGTGCCAGCAGTTCTTCTGGGACAGGGGGCAGGAGCTACACCTTC. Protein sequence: CASSSSGTGGRSYTF.

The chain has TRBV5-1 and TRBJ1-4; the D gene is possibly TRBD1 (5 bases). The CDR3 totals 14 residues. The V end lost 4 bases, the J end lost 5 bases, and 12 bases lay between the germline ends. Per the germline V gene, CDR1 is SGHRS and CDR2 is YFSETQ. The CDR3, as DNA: TGCGCCAGCAGCACTGCACGGGGGAATGAAAAACTGTTTTTT. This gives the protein CASSTARGNEKLFF.

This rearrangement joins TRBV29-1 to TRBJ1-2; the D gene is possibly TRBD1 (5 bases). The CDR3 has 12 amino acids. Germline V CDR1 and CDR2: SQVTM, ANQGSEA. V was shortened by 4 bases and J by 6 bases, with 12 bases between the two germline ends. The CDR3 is CSVVQGADGYTF. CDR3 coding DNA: TGCAGCGTTGTTCAGGGAGCGGATGGCTACACCTTC.

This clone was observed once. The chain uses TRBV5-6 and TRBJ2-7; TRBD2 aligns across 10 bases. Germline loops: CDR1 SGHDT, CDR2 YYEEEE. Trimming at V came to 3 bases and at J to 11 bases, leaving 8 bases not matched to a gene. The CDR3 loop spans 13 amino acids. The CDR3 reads CASSSAGTSEKYF. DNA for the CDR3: TGTGCCAGCAGCTCGGCCGGGACTAGCGAAAAGTACTTC.